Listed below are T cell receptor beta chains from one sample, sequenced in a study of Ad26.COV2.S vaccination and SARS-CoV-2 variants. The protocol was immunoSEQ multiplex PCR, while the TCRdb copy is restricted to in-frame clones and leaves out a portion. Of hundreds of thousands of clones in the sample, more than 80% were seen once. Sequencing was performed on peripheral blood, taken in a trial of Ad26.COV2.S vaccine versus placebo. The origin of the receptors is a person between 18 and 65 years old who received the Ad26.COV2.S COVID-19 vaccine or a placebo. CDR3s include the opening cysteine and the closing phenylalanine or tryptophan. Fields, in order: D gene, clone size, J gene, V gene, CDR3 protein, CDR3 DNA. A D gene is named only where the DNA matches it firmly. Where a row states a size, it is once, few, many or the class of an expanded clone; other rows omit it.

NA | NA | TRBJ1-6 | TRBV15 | CATSRVQGSSYNSPLHF | TGTGCCACCAGCAGAGTCCAGGGAAGCTCCTATAATTCACCCCTCCACTTT
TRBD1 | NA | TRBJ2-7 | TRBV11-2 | CASSLGSRGRF | TGTGCCAGCAGCTTAGGTTCCAGGGGGAGATTC
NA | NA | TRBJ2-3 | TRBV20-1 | CSASGGTRTDTQYF | TGCAGTGCTAGTGGCGGGACCAGAACAGATACGCAGTATTTT
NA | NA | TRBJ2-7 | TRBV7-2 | CASSIPGGGEQYF | TGTGCCAGCAGCATCCCTGGGGGCGGCGAGCAGTACTTC
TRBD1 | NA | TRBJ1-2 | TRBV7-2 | CASSLVRTGKLYGYTF | TGTGCCAGCAGCTTAGTTCGGACAGGGAAGCTCTATGGCTACACCTTC
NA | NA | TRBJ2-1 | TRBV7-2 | CASSLRQWNEQFF | TGTGCCAGCAGCTTACGACAGTGGAATGAGCAGTTCTTC
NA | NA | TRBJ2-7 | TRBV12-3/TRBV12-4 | CASSFAVNYEQYF | TGTGCCAGCAGTTTTGCGGTTAACTACGAGCAGTACTTC
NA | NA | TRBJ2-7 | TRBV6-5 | CASSYPGHRTYEQYF | TGTGCCAGCAGTTACCCGGGACACCGAACCTACGAGCAGTACTTC
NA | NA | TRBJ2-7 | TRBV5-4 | CASSLAGTTHYEQYF | TGTGCCAGCAGCTTAGCCGGGACCACCCACTACGAGCAGTACTTC
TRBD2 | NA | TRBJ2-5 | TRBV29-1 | CSVLGLKETQYF | TGCAGCGTTCTGGGACTAAAAGAGACCCAGTACTTC
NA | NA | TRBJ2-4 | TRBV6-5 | CASSYIAAGKNIQYF | TGTGCCAGCAGTTACATAGCGGCCGGGAAAAACATTCAGTACTTC
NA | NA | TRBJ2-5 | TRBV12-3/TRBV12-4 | CASTLGEEETQYF | TGTGCCAGCACCCTTGGGGAGGAAGAGACCCAGTACTTC
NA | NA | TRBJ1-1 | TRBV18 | CASSLTANTEAFF | TGTGCCAGCTCACTGACAGCGAACACTGAAGCTTTCTTT
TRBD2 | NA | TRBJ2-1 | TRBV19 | CASSVSSGLYNEQFF | TGTGCCAGTAGCGTCTCTAGCGGGCTCTACAATGAGCAGTTCTTC
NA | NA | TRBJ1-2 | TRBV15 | CATSRDRRDRYGYTF | TGTGCCACCAGCAGAGATAGGAGGGATCGCTATGGCTACACCTTC
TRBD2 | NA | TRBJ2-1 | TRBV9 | CASSVSSGRAYNEQFF | TGTGCCAGCTCAGTGTCTAGCGGGAGGGCCTACAATGAGCAGTTCTTC
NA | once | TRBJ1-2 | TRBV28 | CASSLGVAGQINYTF | TGTGCCAGCAGTTTAGGAGTAGCGGGACAAATCAACTACACCTTC
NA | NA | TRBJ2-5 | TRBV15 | CATSRASPVGETQYF | TGTGCCACCAGCAGAGCCAGCCCGGTCGGAGAGACCCAGTACTTC
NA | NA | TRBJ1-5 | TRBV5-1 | CASSPTDRTNQPQHF | TGCGCCAGCAGCCCGACCGACAGGACCAATCAGCCCCAGCATTTT
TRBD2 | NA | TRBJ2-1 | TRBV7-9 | CASSLAPGTKEFF | TGTGCCAGCAGCTTAGCGCCCGGGACTAAGGAGTTCTTC
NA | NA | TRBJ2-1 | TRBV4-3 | CASSQDRGRVSNEQFF | TGCGCCAGCAGCCAAGACAGGGGTAGGGTTAGCAATGAGCAGTTCTTC
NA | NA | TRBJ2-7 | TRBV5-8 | CASSFRDEQYF | TGTGCCAGCAGCTTCAGGGACGAGCAGTACTTC
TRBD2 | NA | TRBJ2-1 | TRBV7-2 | CASSPIPSGSISNEQFF | TGTGCCAGCAGCCCAATCCCTAGCGGGAGTATAAGCAATGAGCAGTTCTTC
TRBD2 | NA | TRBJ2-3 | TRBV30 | CAWSAGLAGGTDTQYF | TGTGCCTGGAGTGCCGGACTAGCGGGAGGAACAGATACGCAGTATTTT
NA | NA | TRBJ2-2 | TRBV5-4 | CASSLAGRDNTGELFF | TGTGCCAGCAGCTTGGCTGGTCGGGATAACACCGGGGAGCTGTTTTTT
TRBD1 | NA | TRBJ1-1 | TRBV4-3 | CASSQDHRGTEAFF | TGCGCCAGCAGCCAAGATCACAGGGGGACTGAAGCTTTCTTT
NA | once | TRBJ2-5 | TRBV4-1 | CASSQGDGIQETQYF | TGCGCCAGCAGCCAAGGAGACGGGATACAAGAGACCCAGTACTTC
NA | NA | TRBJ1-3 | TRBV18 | CASSPGVIPGNTIYF | TGTGCCAGCTCACCAGGGGTTATACCTGGAAACACCATATATTTT
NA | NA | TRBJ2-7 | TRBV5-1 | CASSLRGITYEQYF | TGCGCCAGCAGCTTAAGGGGCATCACCTACGAGCAGTACTTC
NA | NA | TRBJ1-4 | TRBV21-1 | CAAEGATGATNEKLFF | TGTGCCGCCGAGGGTGCGACAGGGGCAACTAATGAAAAACTGTTTTTT
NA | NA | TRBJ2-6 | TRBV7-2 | CASSLTLGANVLTF | TGTGCCAGCAGCTTAACACTTGGGGCCAACGTCCTGACTTTC
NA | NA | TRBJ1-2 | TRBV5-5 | CASSLVQYNYGYTF | TGTGCCAGCAGCTTGGTCCAGTATAACTATGGCTACACCTTC
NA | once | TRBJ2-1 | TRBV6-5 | CASKAVYNEQFF | TGTGCCAGCAAGGCCGTCTACAATGAGCAGTTCTTC
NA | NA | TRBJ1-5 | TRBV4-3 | CASSQVSGFQPQHF | TGCGCCAGCAGCCAAGTCTCAGGGTTCCAGCCCCAGCATTTT
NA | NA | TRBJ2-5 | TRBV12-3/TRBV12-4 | CASSPQAFGAQYF | TGTGCCAGCAGCCCACAGGCCTTCGGGGCCCAGTACTTC
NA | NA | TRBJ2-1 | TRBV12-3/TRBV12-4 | CASSQNGKAEQFF | TGTGCCAGCAGCCAGAATGGGAAGGCGGAGCAGTTCTTC
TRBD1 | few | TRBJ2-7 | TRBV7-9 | CASSPRTGGVYEQYF | TGTGCCAGCAGCCCGAGGACAGGGGGAGTCTACGAGCAGTACTTC
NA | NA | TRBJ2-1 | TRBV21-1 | CASSNSREGKEYEQFF | TGTGCCAGCAGCAATAGTAGGGAGGGCAAGGAATATGAGCAGTTCTTC
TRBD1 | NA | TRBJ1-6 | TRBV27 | CASSLTGVVSPLHF | TGTGCCAGCAGTCTTACAGGGGTTGTATCACCCCTCCACTTT
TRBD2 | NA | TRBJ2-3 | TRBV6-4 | CASSESGRAADTQYF | TGTGCCAGCAGTGAAAGCGGGAGGGCGGCAGATACGCAGTATTTT
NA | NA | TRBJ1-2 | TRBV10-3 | CAISESSTGWGYTF | TGTGCCATCAGTGAGTCGTCGACAGGTTGGGGCTACACCTTC
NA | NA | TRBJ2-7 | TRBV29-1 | CSVGGSGTYEQYF | TGCAGCGTCGGAGGGAGTGGAACCTACGAGCAGTACTTC
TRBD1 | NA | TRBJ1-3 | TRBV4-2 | CASSPIQTGGSGNTIYF | TGTGCCAGCAGCCCCATTCAAACAGGGGGTAGTGGAAACACCATATATTTT
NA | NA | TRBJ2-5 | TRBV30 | CAWSAVGTQETQYF | TGTGCCTGGAGTGCAGTGGGCACCCAAGAGACCCAGTACTTC